The 22 T cell receptor beta chains below all came from one sample that was sequenced in a study of blood T cell repertoires in COVID-19. Sequencing used immunoSEQ multiplex PCR; TCRdb keeps in-frame clones, though not all of them. The sample has about 250,000 clones; 85% to 90% are singletons. The material sequenced was peripheral blood. These receptors all come from a woman aged 40-49 years who had recovered from COVID-19.

The chain recombines TRBV19 with TRBJ1-2, with D perhaps matching TRBD1 (5 bases). Germline values: CDR1 LNHDA, CDR2 SQIVND (reference sequence). The CDR3 has 12 amino acids. Trimming shortened V by 7 bases and J by 6 bases, and 12 bases separated the two germline ends. CDR3 loop: CASKTVWDGYTF. Written as DNA, the CDR3 is TGTGCCAGTAAGACAGTGTGGGATGGCTACACCTTC.

V gene TRBV19 combines with J gene TRBJ2-5; a weak D match, TRBD2 (6 bases). Between the trimmed V and J ends, which lost 6 bases and 5 bases, there was a span of 13 bases. Germline V gene lookup returns CDR1 LNHDA and CDR2 SQIVND (reference sequence). The CDR3 is 13 residues long. DNA for the CDR3: TGTGCCAGTAGCCCGAACGGAGGGGAGACCCAGTACTTC. This codes for CASSPNGGETQYF.

This clone was counted once. The junction and the germline gene differ at one end; a read error may be behind it. The chain has TRBV5-6 and TRBJ1-2; a possible D gene is TRBD1 (6 bases). The CDR3 length is 14 residues. Germline V gene lookup returns CDR1 SGHDT and CDR2 YYEEEE. The CDR3 sequence: CASNLGGLGDGYTF. DNA for the CDR3: TGTGCCAGCAACTTGGGGGGCCTAGGGGATGGCTACACCTTC.

This sequence joins TRBV30 and TRBJ1-3, with D uncertain. Trimming shortened V by 4 bases and J by 0 bases, and 16 bases separated the two germline ends. Germline CDR1 is GTSNPN and CDR2 is SVGIG (reference sequence). The CDR3 spans 16 residues. CDR3 region: CAWTLTAVSSGNTIYF. Written as DNA, the CDR3 is TGTGCCTGGACCCTCACCGCAGTCTCCTCTGGAAACACCATATATTTT.

V and J are TRBV3-1 (or the pseudogene TRBV3-2) and TRBJ1-1, with 9 bases identical to TRBD1. The J segment lost 1 base and the V segment lost 4 bases, leaving 7 bases of the junction unmatched. The CDR3 has 16 amino acids. The germline V gene encodes CDR1 LGHDT and CDR2 YNNKEL (reference sequence). CDR3 sequence (DNA): TGTGCCAGCAGCCTAGGACAGGGGTTTACGAACACTGAAGCTTTCTTT. Its translation: CASSLGQGFTNTEAFF.

The V gene is TRBV19, the J gene TRBJ1-4; D uncertain. Trimming pared 3 bases from V and 5 bases from J, leaving 10 bases between. Germline values: CDR1 LNHDA, CDR2 SQIVND (reference sequence). This CDR3 comprises 14 residues. CDR3 nucleotides: TGTGCCAGTAGTATCGGCGGCTCAAATGAAAAACTGTTTTTT. This encodes CASSIGGSNEKLFF.

The chain couples TRBV18 to TRBJ1-1; D unclear. Germline-derived CDR1 and CDR2 are KGHSH and LQKENI. The CDR3 contains 13 residues. Trimming stripped 6 bases from V and 3 bases from J, with 11 bases between. In nucleotides, the CDR3 is TGTGCCAGCTCGCGTGAGGGCCACACTGAAGCTTTCTTT. Protein product: CASSREGHTEAFF.

The V and J genes are TRBV5-4 and TRBJ2-6; TRBD1 matches 8 bases. Germline CDR1 and CDR2: SGHNT and YYREEE (reference sequence). Trimming took 5 bases from V and 1 from J; bases not matched to a gene: 11. CDR3 length: 18 amino acids. CDR3 nucleotide sequence: TGTGCCAGCAGTTACCGGACAGGGTACTTTTCTGGGGCCAACGTCCTGACTTTC. Its protein product is CASSYRTGYFSGANVLTF.

The V gene is TRBV7-3, the J gene TRBJ2-3, with a tentative D call TRBD1 (6 bases). V lost 5 bases and J 1 base, leaving 19 bases between the germline ends. Germline loops: CDR1 SGHTA, CDR2 FQGTGA. This CDR3 comprises 17 residues. The CDR3 protein is CASSPDSLRGGTDTQYF. The CDR3 DNA follows: TGTGCCAGCAGCCCGGACTCTCTCAGGGGAGGCACAGATACGCAGTATTTT.

This clone has just one count. This sequence joins TRBV7-8 and TRBJ2-3, with TRBD2 matching 8 bases. Looked up from germline, CDR1 is SGHVS and CDR2 is FQNEAQ. The CDR3 has 17 amino acids. J was trimmed by 0 bases and V by 5 bases; bases with no gene match: 10. CDR3 bases: TGTGCCAGCAGCGCAGCGGGAGTTCTCATAAGCACAGATACGCAGTATTTT. Protein sequence: CASSAAGVLISTDTQYF.

The chain employs TRBV2 and TRBJ2-3, with D perhaps matching TRBD2 (6 bases). Trimming stripped 8 bases from V and 2 bases from J, with 17 bases between. This CDR3 has 15 amino acids. Germline V gene lookup returns CDR1 SNHLY and CDR2 FYNNEI. The DNA of the CDR3 is TGTGCCAGCTCCTGGGAGGCAGATCTCACAGATACGCAGTATTTT. It specifies CASSWEADLTDTQYF.

The genes are TRBV5-6 and TRBJ2-1, with 9 bases identical to TRBD1. Germline V lookup: CDR1 SGHDT, CDR2 YYEEEE. The CDR3 totals 17 residues. J gave up 6 bases and V 4 bases, and 14 bases lay outside the gene matches. The chain's CDR3 is CASSPMDRGSVSNEQFF. CDR3 nucleotide sequence: TGTGCCAGCAGCCCTATGGACAGGGGATCTGTGAGCAATGAGCAGTTCTTC.

The V call is TRBV10-2, the J call TRBJ2-2; D may be TRBD2 (5 bases). Germline V gene data show CDR1 as WSHSY and CDR2 as SAAADI. The CDR3 extends over 14 amino acids. V lost 5 bases to trimming and J lost 2 bases, with 9 bases between them. As DNA, the CDR3 is TGCGCCAGCAGTAGGAGCGGAAACACCGGGGAGCTGTTTTTT. It encodes CASSRSGNTGELFF.

The J gene is TRBJ2-5, the V gene TRBV18, with D tentatively TRBD2 (6 bases). The CDR3 runs 15 residues. Trimming removed 1 base from V and 4 bases from J, with 13 bases in between. Looked up from germline, CDR1 is KGHSH and CDR2 is LQKENI. The CDR3 DNA reads as TGTGCCAGCTCACCACTTCAGGGAGGTGGAGAGACCCAGTACTTC. Translating it yields CASSPLQGGGETQYF.

This rearrangement joins TRBV28 to TRBJ1-6; 10 bases are shared with TRBD1. Germline assignment: CDR1 MDHEN and CDR2 SYDVKM. This CDR3 is built from 16 residues. J was trimmed by 7 bases and V by 6 bases; bases with no gene match: 9. DNA for the CDR3: TGTGCCAGCAGAGATGGGACAGGGGTTCCCAATTCACCCCTCCACTTT. This gives the protein CASRDGTGVPNSPLHF.

The chain joins TRBV10-1 to TRBJ2-5, with D possibly matching TRBD2 (5 bases). Germline V gives CDR1 WNHNN, CDR2 SYGVQD (reference sequence). Trimming removed 4 bases from V and 1 base from J, with 7 bases in between. There are 13 residues in the CDR3. CDR3 protein: CASSGGFQETQYF. CDR3 sequence (DNA): TGCGCCAGCAGTGGAGGGTTCCAAGAGACCCAGTACTTC.

This sequence joins TRBV19 and TRBJ2-7; TRBD1 matches 7 bases. Germline values: CDR1 LNHDA, CDR2 SQIVND (reference sequence). J lost 5 bases, V lost 3 bases, and 7 bases had no gene match. This CDR3 comprises 14 residues. CDR3 loop: CASSIRGHPNEQYF. CDR3 in DNA: TGTGCCAGTAGTATTAGGGGGCACCCCAACGAGCAGTACTTC.

The chain carries TRBV7-6 and TRBJ1-4, with a tentative D call TRBD1 (6 bases). The CDR3 has 16 amino acids. Trimming cost V 1 base and J 0 bases, with 9 bases left between them. Germline CDR1 reads SGHVS; CDR2 reads FNYEAQ. The CDR3 DNA follows: TGTGCCAGCAGCTTAGTTCCAGGGGCAACTAATGAAAAACTGTTTTTT. Translation gives CASSLVPGATNEKLFF.

The chain joins TRBV12-5 to TRBJ1-3; perhaps TRBD1 as D (6 bases). CDR3 length: 17 residues. Per germline, CDR1 LGHNT and CDR2 FRNRAP. Trimming shortened V by 2 bases and J by 1 base, and 15 bases separated the two germline ends. CDR3 nucleotides: TGTGCTAGTGGTTTGATCACCGGGACACCATCTGGAAACACCATATATTTT. Protein: CASGLITGTPSGNTIYF.

This rearrangement joins TRBV14 to TRBJ1-6; D unresolved. Deletions cut 0 bases from V and 10 bases from J, with 7 bases between. There are 13 residues in the CDR3. Germline loops: CDR1 SGHDN, CDR2 FVKESK. CDR3 region: CASSQDPRSPLHF. The CDR3 bases are TGTGCCAGCAGCCAAGATCCCAGATCACCCCTCCACTTT.

The V gene is TRBV10-3, the J gene TRBJ2-5; D is perhaps TRBD2 (5 bases). V lost 3 bases and J lost 5, with 13 bases in between. The CDR3 runs 14 residues. From germline, CDR1 is ENHRY and CDR2 SYGVKD. The CDR3 sequence is CAISDAGRVETQYF. CDR3 in DNA: TGTGCCATCAGTGATGCCGGGCGGGTTGAGACCCAGTACTTC.

The CDR3 DNA reads TGTGCCAGCAGTGATTTGGGGCAGAACTATGGCTACACCTTC. This sequence encodes CASSDLGQNYGYTF. The V gene is TRBV2, the J gene TRBJ1-2, with D possibly being TRBD1 (5 bases). Germline V gives CDR1 SNHLY, CDR2 FYNNEI. Trimming left V 3 bases short and J 2 bases short, with 10 bases between. CDR3 length: 14 amino acids. Full variable domain (outside the CDR3, taken from reference TRBV2 and TRBJ1-2): EPEVTQTPSHQVTQMGQEVILRCVPISNHLYFYWYRQILGQKVEFLVSFYNNEISEKSEIFDDQFSVERPDGSNFTLKIRSTKLEDSAMYFCASSDLGQNYGYTFGSGTRLTVV.